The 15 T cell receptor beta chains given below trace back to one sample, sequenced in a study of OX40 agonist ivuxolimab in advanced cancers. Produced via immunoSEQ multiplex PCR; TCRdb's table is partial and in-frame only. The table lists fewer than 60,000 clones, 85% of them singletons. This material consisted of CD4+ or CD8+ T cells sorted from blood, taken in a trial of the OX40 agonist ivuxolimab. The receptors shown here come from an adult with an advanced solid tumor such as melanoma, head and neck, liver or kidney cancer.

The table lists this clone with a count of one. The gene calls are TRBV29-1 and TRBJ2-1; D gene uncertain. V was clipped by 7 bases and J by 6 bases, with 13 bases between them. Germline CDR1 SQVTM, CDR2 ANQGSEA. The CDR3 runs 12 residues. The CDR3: CSGNDRSNEQFF. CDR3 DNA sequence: TGCAGCGGCAATGACCGGAGCAATGAGCAGTTCTTC.

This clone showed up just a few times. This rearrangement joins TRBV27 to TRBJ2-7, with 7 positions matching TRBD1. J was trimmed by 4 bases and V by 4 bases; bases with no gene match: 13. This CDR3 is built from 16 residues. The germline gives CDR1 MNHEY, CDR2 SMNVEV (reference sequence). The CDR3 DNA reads TGTGCCAGCAGTTGGCCCAAAGGGACAGCCGCTTACGAGCAGTACTTC. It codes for CASSWPKGTAAYEQYF.

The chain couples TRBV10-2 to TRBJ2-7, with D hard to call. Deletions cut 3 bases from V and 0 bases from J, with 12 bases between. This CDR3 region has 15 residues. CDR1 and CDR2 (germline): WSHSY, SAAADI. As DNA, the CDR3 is TGCGCCAGCAGTGATTTTTCAGGAGACTCCTACGAGCAGTACGTC. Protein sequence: CASSDFSGDSYEQYV.

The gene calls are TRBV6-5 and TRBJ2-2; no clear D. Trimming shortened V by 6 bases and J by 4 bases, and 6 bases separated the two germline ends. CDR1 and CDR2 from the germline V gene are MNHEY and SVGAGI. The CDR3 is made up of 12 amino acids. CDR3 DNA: TGTGCCAGCAGCCCGGGCACCGGGGAGCTGTTTTTT. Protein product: CASSPGTGELFF.

The CDR3 DNA follows: TGTGCCAGCAGCCAGACTAGCGGGGGGTCCTACAATGAGCAGTTCTTC. Translating it yields CASSQTSGGSYNEQFF. This chain uses TRBV9 with TRBJ2-1; TRBD2 aligns across 13 bases. Germline V lookup: CDR1 SGDLS, CDR2 YYNGEE. This CDR3 spans 16 amino acids. With V trimmed by 4 bases and J by 1 base, 2 bases remained unmatched.

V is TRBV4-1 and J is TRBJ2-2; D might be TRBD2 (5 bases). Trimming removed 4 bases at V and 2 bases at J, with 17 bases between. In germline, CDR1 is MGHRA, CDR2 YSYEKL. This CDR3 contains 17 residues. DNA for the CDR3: TGCGCCAGCAGCCCGCCGGTCGACGGGGAAAACACCGGGGAGCTGTTTTTT. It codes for CASSPPVDGENTGELFF.

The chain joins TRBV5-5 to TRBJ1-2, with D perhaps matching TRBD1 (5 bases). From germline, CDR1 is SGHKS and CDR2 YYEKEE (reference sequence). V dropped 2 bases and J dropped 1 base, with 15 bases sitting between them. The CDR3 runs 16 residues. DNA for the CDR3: TGTGCCAGCAGCTTAACCGACAGAGATTATAACTATGGCTACACCTTC. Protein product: CASSLTDRDYNYGYTF.

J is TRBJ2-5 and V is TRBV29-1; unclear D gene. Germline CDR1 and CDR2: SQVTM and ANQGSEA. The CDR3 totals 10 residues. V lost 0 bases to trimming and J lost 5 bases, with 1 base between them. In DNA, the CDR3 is TGCAGCGTTGAAGATGAGACCCAGTACTTC. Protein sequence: CSVEDETQYF.

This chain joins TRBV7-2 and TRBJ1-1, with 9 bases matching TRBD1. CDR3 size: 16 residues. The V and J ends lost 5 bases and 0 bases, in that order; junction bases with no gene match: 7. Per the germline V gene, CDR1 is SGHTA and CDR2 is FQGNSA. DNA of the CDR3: TGTGCCAGCAGCACCGGACAGGGGAGGATGAACACTGAAGCTTTCTTT. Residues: CASSTGQGRMNTEAFF. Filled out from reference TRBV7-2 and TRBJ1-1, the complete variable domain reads GAGVSQSPSNKVTEKGKDVELRCDPISGHTALYWYRQSLGQGLEFLIYFQGNSAPDKSGLPSDRFSAERTGGSVSTLTIQRTQQEDSAVYLCASSTGQGRMNTEAFFGQGTRLTVV.

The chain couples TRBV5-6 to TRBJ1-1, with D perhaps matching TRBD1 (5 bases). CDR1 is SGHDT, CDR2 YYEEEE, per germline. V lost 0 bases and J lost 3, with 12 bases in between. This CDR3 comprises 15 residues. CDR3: CASSLGQSDYTEAFF. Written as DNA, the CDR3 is TGTGCCAGCAGCTTGGGACAGTCGGATTACACTGAAGCTTTCTTT.

The CDR3 sequence is CASSLVGRGEDTQYF. The CDR3 DNA sequence: TGTGCCAGCAGCTTGGTGGGGCGGGGGGAAGATACGCAGTATTTT. V is TRBV5-4 and J is TRBJ2-3, with 8 positions matching TRBD2. CDR1 and CDR2 (germline): SGHNT, YYREEE (reference sequence). V dropped 0 bases and J dropped 5; count of bases not matched to a gene: 5. This CDR3 has 15 amino acids.

The CDR3 nucleotides are TGTGCCAGCAGCTTAGACCAGGAAACCTACGAGCAGTACTTC. Translation gives CASSLDQETYEQYF. This sequence joins TRBV7-9 and TRBJ2-7; no reliable D call. CDR1 SEHNR and CDR2 FQNEAQ come from the germline V gene (reference sequence). CDR3 length: 14 amino acids. V was shortened by 1 base and J by 2 bases, with 9 bases between the two germline ends.

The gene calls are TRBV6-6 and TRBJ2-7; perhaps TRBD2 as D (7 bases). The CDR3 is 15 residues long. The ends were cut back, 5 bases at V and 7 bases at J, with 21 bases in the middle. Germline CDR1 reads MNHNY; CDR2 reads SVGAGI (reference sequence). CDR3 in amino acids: CASSVLGGGAKEQYF. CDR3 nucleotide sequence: TGTGCCAGCAGTGTCTTAGGAGGGGGGGCGAAAGAGCAGTACTTC.

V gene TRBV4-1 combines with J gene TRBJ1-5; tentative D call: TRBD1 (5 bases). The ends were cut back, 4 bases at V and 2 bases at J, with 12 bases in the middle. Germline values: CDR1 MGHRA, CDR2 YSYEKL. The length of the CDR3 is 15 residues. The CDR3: CASSLAVGGNQPQHF. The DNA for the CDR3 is TGCGCCAGCAGCCTCGCCGTAGGGGGCAATCAGCCCCAGCATTTT.

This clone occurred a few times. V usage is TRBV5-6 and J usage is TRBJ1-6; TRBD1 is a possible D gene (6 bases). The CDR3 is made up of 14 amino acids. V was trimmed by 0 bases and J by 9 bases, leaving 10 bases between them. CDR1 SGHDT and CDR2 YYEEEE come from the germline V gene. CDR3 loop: CASSLVAGVSPLHF. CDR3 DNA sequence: TGTGCCAGCAGCTTGGTGGCAGGGGTTTCACCCCTCCACTTT.